Listed below are T cell receptor beta chains from one sample, sequenced in a study of OX40 agonist ivuxolimab in advanced cancers. Repertoires were generated with immunoSEQ multiplex PCR, while TCRdb's copy carries only in-frame clones and drops some. The table lists tens of thousands of clones, approximately 90% of them singletons. Specimen: CD4+ or CD8+ T cells sorted from blood, collected in a trial of the OX40 agonist ivuxolimab. Receptor source: an adult with an advanced solid tumor such as melanoma, head and neck, liver or kidney cancer. The CDR3 runs from the conserved cysteine through the conserved F or W. D genes are given only for firm matches. A row's size may be missing; if present it is once, few, many or a size class.

v_gene: TRBV5-5; j_gene: TRBJ1-5; len: 15; d_gene: NA; abundance: NA; CDR3nt: TGTGCCAGCAGCTTGAGCCAGACCAGCAATCAGCCCCAGCATTTT; CDR3aa: CASSLSQTSNQPQHF
v_gene: TRBV7-6; j_gene: TRBJ2-3; len: 12; d_gene: NA; abundance: NA; CDR3nt: TGTGCCAGCAGCCTTAGAGCCGACACGCAGTATTTT; CDR3aa: CASSLRADTQYF
v_gene: TRBV9; j_gene: TRBJ2-2; len: 14; d_gene: NA; abundance: NA; CDR3nt: TGTGCCAGCAGCGTAGTCGGAGGCACCGGGGAGCTGTTTTTT; CDR3aa: CASSVVGGTGELFF
v_gene: TRBV7-2; j_gene: TRBJ2-2; len: 16; d_gene: NA; abundance: NA; CDR3nt: TGTGCCAGCAGCTTAAGAGAAGCGGGCCGCTCCGGGGAGCTGTTTTTT; CDR3aa: CASSLREAGRSGELFF
v_gene: TRBV6-6; j_gene: TRBJ2-2; len: 12; d_gene: NA; abundance: NA; CDR3nt: TGTGCCAGCAGTCAGAACACCGGGGAGCTGTTTTTT; CDR3aa: CASSQNTGELFF
v_gene: TRBV9; j_gene: TRBJ1-1; len: 13; d_gene: NA; abundance: NA; CDR3nt: TGTGCCAGCAGCGAGGGAACGGGGACTGAAGCTTTCTTT; CDR3aa: CASSEGTGTEAFF
v_gene: TRBV5-1; j_gene: TRBJ2-3; len: 16; d_gene: NA; abundance: NA; CDR3nt: TGCGCCAGCAGCTTGCCCGGAACCCTGGGGACAGATACGCAGTATTTT; CDR3aa: CASSLPGTLGTDTQYF
v_gene: TRBV9; j_gene: TRBJ1-1; len: 14; d_gene: TRBD1; abundance: few; CDR3nt: TGTGCCAGCAGCGCGGGACAGGGGCTCGGTGAAGCTTTCTTT; CDR3aa: CASSAGQGLGEAFF
v_gene: TRBV7-3; j_gene: TRBJ2-4; len: 14; d_gene: NA; abundance: NA; CDR3nt: TGTGCCAGCAGCGCACCGGGCACCCAAAACATTCAGTACTTC; CDR3aa: CASSAPGTQNIQYF
v_gene: TRBV5-1; j_gene: TRBJ1-3; len: 14; d_gene: TRBD1; abundance: NA; CDR3nt: TGCGCCAGCAGCTCACAAGGGGGCGAAAACACCATATATTTT; CDR3aa: CASSSQGGENTIYF
v_gene: TRBV5-4; j_gene: TRBJ2-7; len: 14; d_gene: TRBD1; abundance: NA; CDR3nt: TGTGCCAGCAGCTGGGACAGGGGAGGGTACGAGCAGTACTTC; CDR3aa: CASSWDRGGYEQYF
v_gene: TRBV21-1; j_gene: TRBJ2-4; len: 15; d_gene: NA; abundance: NA; CDR3nt: TGTGCCAGCAGCACCTACAGGGGTGCCAAAAACATTCAGTACTTC; CDR3aa: CASSTYRGAKNIQYF
v_gene: TRBV18; j_gene: TRBJ1-3; len: 16; d_gene: TRBD1; abundance: NA; CDR3nt: TGTGCCAGCTCATTGGCGACAGGGCTCTCTGGAAACACCATATATTTT; CDR3aa: CASSLATGLSGNTIYF
v_gene: TRBV7-8; j_gene: TRBJ1-4; len: 13; d_gene: NA; abundance: NA; CDR3nt: TGTGCCAGCAGCCTTTTGGCAAATGAAAAACTGTTTTTT; CDR3aa: CASSLLANEKLFF
v_gene: TRBV7-8; j_gene: TRBJ2-2; len: 17; d_gene: TRBD2; abundance: NA; CDR3nt: TGTGCCAGCAGCTCCTGGGGGGGACTTCCGAACACCGGGGAGCTGTTTTTT; CDR3aa: CASSSWGGLPNTGELFF
v_gene: TRBV6-6; j_gene: TRBJ1-5; len: 14; d_gene: TRBD1; abundance: NA; CDR3nt: TGTGCCAGCAGTTATCAGGGGGGCAATCAGCCCCAGCATTTT; CDR3aa: CASSYQGGNQPQHF
v_gene: TRBV5-5; j_gene: TRBJ1-4; len: 14; d_gene: NA; abundance: NA; CDR3nt: TGTGCCAGCAGCTTGGGACACACTAATGAAAAACTGTTTTTT; CDR3aa: CASSLGHTNEKLFF
v_gene: TRBV5-1; j_gene: TRBJ2-7; len: 17; d_gene: TRBD2; abundance: NA; CDR3nt: TGCGCCAGCAGCTTGGGGACTAGTGGGGGGAGCTCCTACGAGCAGTACTTC; CDR3aa: CASSLGTSGGSSYEQYF
v_gene: TRBV9; j_gene: TRBJ1-1; len: 13; d_gene: NA; abundance: NA; CDR3nt: TGTGCCAGCAGCGCCTCCGTGAACACTGAAGCTTTCTTT; CDR3aa: CASSASVNTEAFF
v_gene: TRBV2; j_gene: TRBJ1-1; len: 13; d_gene: NA; abundance: NA; CDR3nt: TGTGCCAGCAGTCGAGACCTCGGGAGTGAAGCTTTCTTT; CDR3aa: CASSRDLGSEAFF
v_gene: TRBV19; j_gene: TRBJ1-1; len: 11; d_gene: NA; abundance: NA; CDR3nt: TGTGCCAGTAGTACCTACAGGGAAGCTTTCTTT; CDR3aa: CASSTYREAFF
v_gene: TRBV11-2; j_gene: TRBJ1-3; len: 15; d_gene: NA; abundance: NA; CDR3nt: TGTGCCAGCAGCTTCCCTTTTTCAGGCGGAAACACCATATATTTT; CDR3aa: CASSFPFSGGNTIYF
v_gene: TRBV27; j_gene: TRBJ2-1; len: 17; d_gene: TRBD2; abundance: NA; CDR3nt: TGTGCCAGCAGTCCGCGGACTAGTGGGGGGATTGGGAATGAGCAGTTCTTC; CDR3aa: CASSPRTSGGIGNEQFF
v_gene: TRBV10-3; j_gene: TRBJ1-1; len: 14; d_gene: NA; abundance: few; CDR3nt: TGTGCCATCAGACCGTCCGGGGTTAACACTGAAGCTTTCTTT; CDR3aa: CAIRPSGVNTEAFF
v_gene: TRBV7-2; j_gene: TRBJ1-5; len: 12; d_gene: NA; abundance: few; CDR3nt: TGTGCCAGCAGCTTCCTCAGTCAGCCCCAGCATTTT; CDR3aa: CASSFLSQPQHF
v_gene: TRBV2; j_gene: TRBJ1-1; len: 16; d_gene: TRBD1; abundance: NA; CDR3nt: TGTGCCAGCAGTCCCGGGACAGGGTGGAGGGACACTGAAGCTTTCTTT; CDR3aa: CASSPGTGWRDTEAFF
v_gene: TRBV5-1; j_gene: TRBJ2-7; len: 14; d_gene: NA; abundance: NA; CDR3nt: TGCGCCAGCAGCTTGTTAGGGCAACGGTTTGAGCAGTACTTC; CDR3aa: CASSLLGQRFEQYF
v_gene: TRBV4-2; j_gene: TRBJ2-5; len: 16; d_gene: TRBD2; abundance: NA; CDR3nt: TGTGCCAGCAGCCCCACCCCGACTAGCGGGGATGAGACCCAGTACTTC; CDR3aa: CASSPTPTSGDETQYF
v_gene: TRBV5-6; j_gene: TRBJ1-3; len: 14; d_gene: NA; abundance: NA; CDR3nt: TGTGCCAGCAGCTTAGGCGGGGGCAGAAACACCATATATTTT; CDR3aa: CASSLGGGRNTIYF
v_gene: TRBV9; j_gene: TRBJ1-5; len: 15; d_gene: TRBD1; abundance: NA; CDR3nt: TGTGCCAGCAGCGCCCAGGGGGCTTTGGATCAGCCCCAGCATTTT; CDR3aa: CASSAQGALDQPQHF
v_gene: TRBV6-5; j_gene: TRBJ2-5; len: 12; d_gene: NA; abundance: NA; CDR3nt: TGTGCCAGCAGTCGACTCCATCAGACCCAGTACTTC; CDR3aa: CASSRLHQTQYF
v_gene: TRBV4-1; j_gene: TRBJ1-1; len: 17; d_gene: TRBD1; abundance: once; CDR3nt: TGCGCCAGCAGTCCACAAACCGGGACAGGGAAGAACACTGAAGCTTTCTTT; CDR3aa: CASSPQTGTGKNTEAFF
v_gene: TRBV5-1; j_gene: TRBJ2-1; len: 16; d_gene: TRBD1; abundance: NA; CDR3nt: TGCGCCAGCAGCTCGAAGGACAGGGGGGGCTACAATGAGCAGTTCTTC; CDR3aa: CASSSKDRGGYNEQFF
v_gene: TRBV6-1; j_gene: TRBJ2-3; len: 17; d_gene: TRBD2; abundance: NA; CDR3nt: TGTGCCAGCAGTGAGAATTCAGGCGGGGGGGCCGGGGATACGCAGTATTTT; CDR3aa: CASSENSGGGAGDTQYF
v_gene: TRBV5-5; j_gene: TRBJ2-7; len: 15; d_gene: TRBD1; abundance: NA; CDR3nt: TGTGCCAGCAGAGGGACAGGGCCTTCTTGGACCGAGCAGTACTTC; CDR3aa: CASRGTGPSWTEQYF
v_gene: TRBV28; j_gene: TRBJ1-3; len: 14; d_gene: NA; abundance: NA; CDR3nt: TGTGCCAGCAGAACAGCAAGCTCTGGAAACACCATATATTTT; CDR3aa: CASRTASSGNTIYF
v_gene: TRBV14; j_gene: TRBJ2-1; len: 17; d_gene: TRBD2; abundance: NA; CDR3nt: TGTGCCAGCAGCCATTTTGCTGGGACTAGAAGATACAATGAGCAGTTCTTC; CDR3aa: CASSHFAGTRRYNEQFF
v_gene: TRBV6-1; j_gene: TRBJ1-2; len: 14; d_gene: NA; abundance: few; CDR3nt: TGTGCCGCATACAGTGGCCTCTTCTCAGATGGCTACACCTTC; CDR3aa: CAAYSGLFSDGYTF
v_gene: TRBV6-1; j_gene: TRBJ1-4; len: 15; d_gene: TRBD1; abundance: NA; CDR3nt: TGTGCCAGCAGTGGATGGGCAGGGGGGGCAGAAAAACTGTTTTTT; CDR3aa: CASSGWAGGAEKLFF
v_gene: TRBV5-4; j_gene: TRBJ1-2; len: 16; d_gene: NA; abundance: NA; CDR3nt: TGTGCCAGCAGCCCTGGCGGGGACCTCTCCCGGTATGGCTACACCTTC; CDR3aa: CASSPGGDLSRYGYTF
v_gene: TRBV29-1; j_gene: TRBJ2-3; len: 15; d_gene: TRBD2; abundance: NA; CDR3nt: TGCAGCGTTGAAGATGTCCGGACTAGCGCAGATACGCAGTATTTT; CDR3aa: CSVEDVRTSADTQYF
v_gene: TRBV4-3; j_gene: TRBJ2-5; len: 15; d_gene: NA; abundance: NA; CDR3nt: TGCGCCAGCAGCCAAGAACTAGCCCTCCAAGAGACCCAGTACTTC; CDR3aa: CASSQELALQETQYF
v_gene: TRBV18; j_gene: TRBJ2-7; len: 15; d_gene: NA; abundance: NA; CDR3nt: TGTGCCAGCTCACCAGCGGGGAAGAGCTCCTACGAGCAGTACTTC; CDR3aa: CASSPAGKSSYEQYF
v_gene: TRBV7-2; j_gene: TRBJ2-5; len: 14; d_gene: NA; abundance: once; CDR3nt: TGTGCCAGCAGCTTAGGGGTGTACCAAGAGACCCAGTACTTC; CDR3aa: CASSLGVYQETQYF
v_gene: TRBV4-2; j_gene: TRBJ2-5; len: 16; d_gene: NA; abundance: NA; CDR3nt: TGTGCCAGCAGCCGCTACCAATCGGGCCAGGGGGGAGACCAGTACTTC; CDR3aa: CASSRYQSGQGGDQYF
v_gene: TRBV11-1; j_gene: TRBJ2-1; len: 15; d_gene: NA; abundance: NA; CDR3nt: TGTGCCAGCAGCTTGACTAGTGGCTCCTACAATGAGCAGTTCTTC; CDR3aa: CASSLTSGSYNEQFF
v_gene: TRBV5-1; j_gene: TRBJ1-3; len: 15; d_gene: TRBD1; abundance: NA; CDR3nt: TGCGCCAGCAGCTCCGGACAGGGCAATGGAAACACCATATATTTT; CDR3aa: CASSSGQGNGNTIYF
v_gene: TRBV7-8; j_gene: TRBJ2-6; len: 15; d_gene: NA; abundance: NA; CDR3nt: TGTGCCAGCAGCCCTTATAGAGCTGGGGCCAACGTCCTGACTTTC; CDR3aa: CASSPYRAGANVLTF
v_gene: TRBV18; j_gene: TRBJ2-7; len: 14; d_gene: NA; abundance: NA; CDR3nt: TGTGCCAGCTCACCGGGGACTGATACCTACGAGCAGTACTTC; CDR3aa: CASSPGTDTYEQYF
v_gene: TRBV2; j_gene: TRBJ2-2; len: 12; d_gene: NA; abundance: NA; CDR3nt: TGTGCCAGCGGCCCCTTGCCCGGGGAGCTGTTTTTT; CDR3aa: CASGPLPGELFF
v_gene: TRBV4-1; j_gene: TRBJ1-1; len: 14; d_gene: NA; abundance: NA; CDR3nt: TGCGCCAGCAGCCAAGGACTTGCGAACACTGAAGCTTTCTTT; CDR3aa: CASSQGLANTEAFF
v_gene: TRBV7-3; j_gene: TRBJ1-2; len: 14; d_gene: NA; abundance: once; CDR3nt: TGTGCCAGCAGCCCCTCAGGAGGCTCCAATGGCTACACCTTC; CDR3aa: CASSPSGGSNGYTF
v_gene: TRBV5-8; j_gene: TRBJ1-1; len: 15; d_gene: TRBD1; abundance: NA; CDR3nt: TGTGCCAGCAGCTCCGGGACAGGCAGGGGCACTGAAGCTTTCTTT; CDR3aa: CASSSGTGRGTEAFF
v_gene: TRBV14; j_gene: TRBJ2-7; len: 13; d_gene: NA; abundance: NA; CDR3nt: TGTGCCAGCAGCCTCACCTTGGGGACCGAGCAGTACTTC; CDR3aa: CASSLTLGTEQYF